Each of the 7 T cell receptor beta chains below was sequenced from the same sample in a study of PD-1 blockade in mismatch repair-deficient tumors (dated by TCRdb to 2015 to 2018). Library construction relied on the immunoSEQ multiplex PCR assay. Held by TCRdb, this immuneACCESS table contains in-frame sequences only and omits some clones. Under half of the omission traces to an unresolved V gene where checked; the cause of the rest is unknown. This sample holds approximately 100,000 clones; approximately 83% were observed only once. In total, the top ten clones hold around 6.5% of the sample. The sample in question was peripheral blood, obtained roughly 35 weeks after starting pembrolizumab. All receptors come from an adult with mismatch repair-deficient cancer.

This clone was seen only once. The J gene is TRBJ2-2, the V gene TRBV7-3; D is possibly TRBD2 (6 bases). Germline V gene data show CDR1 as SGHTA and CDR2 as FQGTGA. The V end lost 4 bases, the J end lost 5 bases, and 11 bases lay between the germline ends. The CDR3 is 14 amino acids. The CDR3 nucleotides are TGTGCCAGCAGCTCGGGACTTGCGACCGGGGAGCTGTTTTTT. Protein product: CASSSGLATGELFF. The full variable domain, its missing parts supplied by reference TRBV7-3 and TRBJ2-2, is GAGVSQTPSNKVTEKGKYVELRCDPISGHTALYWYRQSLGQGPEFLIYFQGTGAADDSGLPNDRFFAVRPEGSVSTLKIQRTERGDSAVYLCASSSGLATGELFFGEGSRLTVL.

The chain recombines TRBV9 with TRBJ2-5; 10 bases are a match to TRBD1. The J segment lost 5 bases and the V segment lost 4 bases, leaving 8 bases of the junction unmatched. Germline assignment: CDR1 SGDLS and CDR2 YYNGEE. The CDR3 runs to 15 residues. The CDR3 reads CASSTRDRGLETQYF. CDR3 in DNA: TGTGCCAGCAGCACCCGGGACAGGGGCTTGGAGACCCAGTACTTC.

The CDR3 protein is CASSLAGGGRAFLGSYEQYF. CDR3 DNA sequence: TGTGCCAGCAGCTTGGCCGGGGGCGGGAGGGCCTTCTTAGGTTCCTACGAGCAGTACTTC. This chain uses TRBV5-4 with TRBJ2-7, with TRBD2 matching 9 bases. Trimming cost V 0 bases and J 1 base; bases outside gene matches: 17. CDR3 size: 20 residues. Germline CDR1 reads SGHNT; CDR2 reads YYREEE (reference sequence).

V gene TRBV29-1 combines with J gene TRBJ2-2; the D gene is possibly TRBD1 (6 bases). The CDR3 runs 14 residues. Germline V CDR1 and CDR2: SQVTM, ANQGSEA. V was pared by 0 bases and J by 7 bases, with 12 bases between. CDR3 in DNA: TGCAGCGTTGAAGATTTTGGGGACATCGGGGAGCTGTTTTTT. This translates into CSVEDFGDIGELFF.

The rearrangement uses TRBV9 and TRBJ1-1, with a tentative D call TRBD1 (5 bases). Trimming pared 3 bases from V and 3 bases from J, leaving 15 bases between. CDR1 is SGDLS and CDR2 is YYNGEE in the germline V gene. The CDR3 runs to 15 residues. The CDR3 sequence: CASSETGTGHTEAFF. CDR3 nucleotide sequence: TGTGCCAGCAGCGAGACCGGGACGGGGCACACTGAAGCTTTCTTT.

This chain connects TRBV7-8 to TRBJ2-3; D may correspond to TRBD1 or TRBD2 (5 bases each). This CDR3 has 13 amino acids. Trimming left V 10 bases short and J 3 bases short, with 14 bases between. Germline values: CDR1 SGHVS, CDR2 FQNEAQ. CDR3 residues: CATGASRTDTQYF. In DNA form, the CDR3 reads TGTGCCACCGGGGCTAGCCGTACAGATACGCAGTATTTT.

This clone was observed a handful of times. This sequence joins TRBV11-3 and TRBJ1-2, with 10 bases matching TRBD1. Germline loops: CDR1 SGHNT, CDR2 YENEEA. CDR3 length: 16 amino acids. With V trimmed by 5 bases and J by 3 bases, 9 bases remained unmatched. The CDR3 bases are TGTGCCAGCAGCATACCAACCGGGACAGGGGACTATGGCTACACCTTC. It translates to CASSIPTGTGDYGYTF.